A single sample is the source of the 14 T cell receptor beta chains below, sequenced in a study of identical twins. TCRdb fed the 5' RACE reads into MiXCR, producing one record per CDR3 protein. The sample has 600,000 to 800,000 distinct CDR3 sequences, 21% seen once. The same data also went into a second study, on T cells expressing NK-cell markers.

The sample comprised PBMCs. The receptors shown here come from a woman aged 18-29 years in good health.

This clonotype was recorded many times. The chain carries TRBV12-3 or TRBV12-4 and TRBJ1-2; 8 bases are shared with TRBD1. Trimming at V came to 6 bases and at J to 5 bases, leaving 8 bases not matched to a gene. This CDR3 is built from 14 residues. CDR3: CASSSWTGLYGYTF. DNA for the CDR3: TGTGCCAGCAGCTCCTGGACAGGGCTTTATGGCTACACCTTC.

This chain connects TRBV12-3 or TRBV12-4 to TRBJ1-2; D call uncertain. With 3 bases removed from V and 4 bases from J, the gap between germline ends came to 15 bases. The CDR3 length is 15 residues. The CDR3 here is CASSFDVWTGYGYTF. DNA of the CDR3: TGTGCCAGCAGTTTTGATGTGTGGACGGGCTATGGCTACACCTTC.

In this sample, this clonotype turned up many times. The chain employs TRBV12-3 or TRBV12-4 and TRBJ1-1; D call uncertain. This CDR3 region has 11 residues. The ends were cut back, 5 bases at V and 11 bases at J, with 12 bases in the middle. As DNA, the CDR3 is TGTGCCAGCAGTGTCGACCTCGGGGCTTTCTTT. This gives the protein CASSVDLGAFF.

This clonotype was observed a handful of times. The chain employs TRBV20-1 and TRBJ2-1; D is possibly TRBD1 (6 bases). Germline V CDR1 and CDR2: DFQATT, SNEGSKA (reference sequence). The V end lost 5 bases, the J end lost 0 bases, and 14 bases lay between the germline ends. The CDR3 has 15 residues. In DNA form, the CDR3 reads TGCAGTGCTGGGTGGGGGCACAACTCCTACAATGAGCAGTTCTTC. Translated, it gives CSAGWGHNSYNEQFF.

The rearrangement joins TRBV24-1 to TRBJ2-3, with 7 nucleotides matching TRBD2. The CDR3 runs 15 residues. CDR1 and CDR2 from the germline V gene are KGHDR and SFDVKD. V gave up 5 bases and J gave up 3 bases; unmatched junction bases: 7. CDR3 sequence (DNA): TGTGCCACCAGTGGAGGCGGGAGCGGGACAGATACGCAGTATTTT. It specifies CATSGGGSGTDTQYF.

The chain carries TRBV10-3 and TRBJ2-5; no clear D gene. Germline V gene sequence: CDR1 ENHRY, CDR2 SYGVKD. The CDR3 is made up of 13 amino acids. Trimming removed 4 bases from V and 1 base from J, with 7 bases in between. Here the CDR3 reads CAISVKIQETQYF. DNA of the CDR3: TGTGCCATCAGTGTCAAGATCCAAGAGACCCAGTACTTC.

This chain joins TRBV29-1 and TRBJ2-3, with a possible D match to TRBD1 (5 bases). The V gene's germline CDR1 is SQVTM and CDR2 ANQGSEA. The germline V and J ends were trimmed by 1 base and 4 bases, with 12 bases remaining between them. The CDR3 consists of 14 residues. CDR3 sequence reads: CSVEGGYGADTQYF. In DNA, the CDR3 is TGCAGCGTTGAAGGGGGCTACGGCGCAGATACGCAGTATTTT.

The rearrangement joins TRBV20-1 to TRBJ2-7, with D maybe TRBD2 (5 bases). The length of the CDR3 is 14 residues. The V end lost 0 bases, the J end lost 3 bases, and 12 bases lay between the germline ends. CDR1 is DFQATT, CDR2 SNEGSKA, per germline (reference sequence). The chain's CDR3 is CSARDGRGVYEQYF. The CDR3 nucleotides read TGCAGTGCTAGAGATGGACGGGGAGTCTACGAGCAGTACTTC.

The J gene is TRBJ2-1, the V gene TRBV7-9, with 10 bases aligning to TRBD1. Per the germline V gene, CDR1 is SEHNR and CDR2 is FQNEAQ (reference sequence). The ends lost 5 bases at V and 1 base at J; junction bases unmatched: 2. This CDR3 has 15 residues. The CDR3 sequence is CASSRDRGSYNEQFF. CDR3 bases: TGTGCCAGCAGCAGGGACAGGGGATCCTACAATGAGCAGTTCTTC.

This chain uses TRBV4-2 with TRBJ2-2; TRBD2 matches at 10 bases. Germline CDR1 reads LGHNA; CDR2 reads YNFKEQ. After removal of 2 bases from V and 6 bases from J, the junction contained 12 bases not matched to a gene. CDR3 length: 18 amino acids. The CDR3 reads CASSQLGGAGGPAGELFF. The CDR3 bases are TGTGCCAGCAGCCAACTGGGAGGAGCGGGGGGGCCGGCCGGGGAGCTGTTTTTT.

This clonotype was observed at least ten times. The chain carries TRBV12-3 or TRBV12-4 and TRBJ2-2; no reliable D call. The CDR3 is 14 amino acids. The V and J ends lost 3 bases and 6 bases respectively, with 11 bases between them. The CDR3 DNA follows: TGTGCCAGCAGTTTCCCCATCGGGCCCGGGGAGCTGTTTTTT. This encodes CASSFPIGPGELFF.

V is TRBV7-9 and J is TRBJ2-5; D possibly corresponds to TRBD2 (5 bases). Trimming removed 5 bases at V and 1 base at J, with 11 bases between. In germline, CDR1 is SEHNR, CDR2 FQNEAQ (reference sequence). This CDR3 has 14 amino acids. In DNA form, the CDR3 reads TGTGCCAGCAGCCGGGCGGGCTCCCAAGAGACCCAGTACTTC. Protein: CASSRAGSQETQYF.

V gene TRBV5-5 combines with J gene TRBJ2-3, with D maybe TRBD1 (6 bases). This CDR3 spans 13 amino acids. V lost 5 bases and J lost 4, with 11 bases in between. Germline V gene data show CDR1 as SGHKS and CDR2 as YYEKEE (reference sequence). CDR3 in DNA: TGTGCCAGCAGTGAGGACAGACCAGATACGCAGTATTTT. It yields the protein CASSEDRPDTQYF.

The V and J genes are TRBV29-1 and TRBJ2-5; possible D gene TRBD2, 6 bases. V was shortened by 4 bases and J by 5 bases, with 17 bases between the two germline ends. Per the germline V gene, CDR1 is SQVTM and CDR2 is ANQGSEA. The CDR3 runs 14 residues. CDR3 DNA: TGCAGCGTTGTGAGGGGCAACGGGGGTGAGACCCAGTACTTC. It specifies CSVVRGNGGETQYF.